The 22 T cell receptor beta chains presented below share a single source sample, sequenced in a study of shared clonotypes between healthy human individuals. CD45RO-negative, CCR7-selected cells formed the naive CD8 fraction, which excluded terminally differentiated effector memory CD45RA+ cells. Libraries were prepared by immunoSEQ multiplex PCR; TCRdb keeps only in-frame clonotypes and omits some of them. The repertoire has around 1.9 million clones, about 94% of them found once; the top ten carry around 1.7%. Sequenced: naive CD8+ T cells from PBMCs. Every receptor here comes from a young man in good health. Some clones in this sample may be carry-over from other donors' samples.

This chain joins TRBV5-1 and TRBJ2-7; TRBD1 matches at 7 bases. The CDR3 length is 13 residues. Looked up from germline, CDR1 is SGHRS and CDR2 is YFSETQ. Losses at the gene ends were 3 bases for V and 3 bases for J; bases not matched to a gene: 3. The DNA of the CDR3 is TGCGCCAGCAGCTGGGACAGTTACTACGAGCAGTACTTC. It specifies CASSWDSYYEQYF. Based on the CDR3 plus reference TRBV5-1 and TRBJ2-7, the full variable domain is KAGVTQTPRYLIKTRGQQVTLSCSPISGHRSVSWYQQTPGQGLQFLFEYFSETQRNKGNFPGRFSGRQFSNSRSEMNVSTLELGDSALYLCASSWDSYYEQYFGPGTRLTVT.

The chain is built from TRBV9 and TRBJ2-2; D remains ambiguous. Germline CDR1 and CDR2: SGDLS and YYNGEE. There are 14 residues in the CDR3. V was shortened by 4 bases and J by 0 bases, with 7 bases between the two germline ends. The CDR3 protein is CASSPTANTGELFF. Written as DNA, the CDR3 is TGTGCCAGCAGCCCCACTGCGAACACCGGGGAGCTGTTTTTT.

J is TRBJ2-7 and V is TRBV15, with 10 bases fitting TRBD2. Trimming took 5 bases from V and 6 from J; bases not matched to a gene: 13. The germline CDR1 and CDR2 sequences are LNHNV and YYDKDF (reference sequence). CDR3 length: 16 amino acids. CDR3 sequence: CATSPIGLAGDGEQYF. The CDR3 nucleotides read TGTGCCACCAGCCCTATCGGGCTAGCGGGAGACGGCGAGCAGTACTTC.

The chain has TRBV6-6 and TRBJ2-2, with 7 bases aligning to TRBD1. The CDR3 has 15 residues. J was trimmed by 0 bases and V by 9 bases; bases with no gene match: 7. Germline CDR1 and CDR2: MNHNY and SVGAGI (reference sequence). CDR3 protein: CASLDRVSNTGELFF. The CDR3 nucleotides are TGTGCCAGTCTAGACAGGGTTTCGAACACCGGGGAGCTGTTTTTT.

On this clone: At the DNA level, this CDR3 is encoded by other sequences in the same sample as well. The chain recombines TRBV11-2 with TRBJ1-1; no reliable D call. Between the trimmed V and J ends, which lost 1 base and 2 bases, there was a span of 11 bases. Germline V gives CDR1 SGHAT, CDR2 FQNNGV. The CDR3 is 15 residues long. The CDR3, as DNA: TGTGCCAGCAGCTTAGTTCCCGAGGGAAACACTGAAGCTTTCTTT. Amino acid sequence: CASSLVPEGNTEAFF.

Notes on this clone: Other DNA sequences in the same sample also yield this CDR3. The chain has TRBV6-6 and TRBJ2-7; TRBD2 matches 9 bases. The CDR3 is made up of 15 amino acids. The germline gives CDR1 MNHNY, CDR2 SVGAGI (reference sequence). With 0 bases clipped from V and 2 bases from J, the junction kept 2 bases outside the gene matches. CDR3 bases: TGTGCCAGCAGTTACTCGCCTAGCGGGACCTACGAGCAGTACTTC. It encodes CASSYSPSGTYEQYF.

The rearrangement links TRBV25-1 to TRBJ2-4, with no clear D. The CDR3 covers 15 residues. The germline CDR1 and CDR2 sequences are MGHDK and SYGVNS. The V and J ends lost 7 bases and 5 bases respectively, with 18 bases between them. CDR3 amino acids: CASKHSKELENIQYF. Here the CDR3 DNA reads TGTGCCAGCAAACATTCCAAGGAGCTCGAAAACATTCAGTACTTC. The variable domain in full, completed from reference TRBV25-1 and TRBJ2-4, reads EADIYQTPRYLVIGTGKKITLECSQTMGHDKMYWYQQDPGMELHLIHYSYGVNSTEKGDLSSESTVSRIRTEHFPLTLESARPSHTSQYLCASKHSKELENIQYFGAGTRLSVL.

The chain employs TRBV30 and TRBJ2-7; 7 bases match TRBD2. Germline V gene data show CDR1 as GTSNPN and CDR2 as SVGIG (reference sequence). With V trimmed by 0 bases and J by 2 bases, 13 bases remained unmatched. The CDR3 totals 17 residues. CDR3 nucleotide sequence: TGTGCCTGGAGTGTGGGGAGGGGCGACGGGCCCCCCTACGAGCAGTACTTC. This codes for CAWSVGRGDGPPYEQYF. The full variable domain, in which reference TRBV30 and TRBJ2-7 provide the parts outside the CDR3, is SQTIHQWPATLVQPVGSPLSLECTVEGTSNPNLYWYRQAAGRGLQLLFYSVGIGQISSEVPQNLSASRPQDRQFILSSKKLLLSDSGFYLCAWSVGRGDGPPYEQYFGPGTRLTVT.

The CDR3 loop is CASSLGTAVSSYEQYF. The CDR3 DNA reads as TGTGCCAGCAGCTTAGGGACAGCGGTGAGCTCCTACGAGCAGTACTTC. The rearrangement links TRBV7-8 to TRBJ2-7, with D possibly matching TRBD1 (6 bases). Germline values: CDR1 SGHVS, CDR2 FQNEAQ. The CDR3 runs to 16 residues. The V end lost 1 base, the J end lost 0 bases, and 13 bases lay between the germline ends.

The J gene is TRBJ2-7, the V gene TRBV4-3; 8 nucleotides line up with TRBD2. V lost 4 bases to trimming and J lost 2 bases; unmatched junction nucleotides: 7. Per the germline V gene, CDR1 is LGHNA and CDR2 is YSLEER. The length of the CDR3 is 15 residues. The CDR3 reads CASSPGTSSAYEQYF. CDR3 DNA: TGCGCCAGCAGCCCCGGGACTAGTTCTGCCTACGAGCAGTACTTC.

The chain links TRBV9 to TRBJ1-5, with D hard to call. The germline V gene encodes CDR1 SGDLS and CDR2 YYNGEE. The CDR3 is 15 amino acids. V lost 0 bases, J lost 4 bases, and 11 bases lay in between. This CDR3 is CASSVEDKENQPQHF. CDR3 nucleotide sequence: TGTGCCAGCAGCGTAGAGGATAAAGAAAATCAGCCCCAGCATTTT.

This clone showed up just a few times. In the same sample, other DNA sequences code for this CDR3. This rearrangement joins TRBV10-3 to TRBJ1-1; a possible D gene is TRBD1 (5 bases). The CDR3 spans 12 residues. Germline loops: CDR1 ENHRY, CDR2 SYGVKD. Trimming removed 0 bases at V and 8 bases at J, with 7 bases between. CDR3 loop: CAISESGAEAFF. In DNA form, the CDR3 reads TGTGCCATCAGTGAGTCCGGGGCCGAAGCTTTCTTT.

This chain joins TRBV2 and TRBJ1-4; the D is unclear. Germline V gene lookup returns CDR1 SNHLY and CDR2 FYNNEI. The CDR3 consists of 15 residues. V was clipped by 3 bases and J by 2 bases, with 10 bases between them. CDR3 nucleotide sequence: TGTGCCAGCAGTGACTCTGCAGATACTAATGAAAAACTGTTTTTT. This encodes CASSDSADTNEKLFF.

J is TRBJ1-2 and V is TRBV29-1; D perhaps matches TRBD1 (5 bases). V lost 7 bases and J lost 3, with 9 bases in between. This CDR3 has 11 residues. Germline CDR1 reads SQVTM; CDR2 reads ANQGSEA. The CDR3: CSAGHDYGYTF. As DNA, the CDR3 is TGCAGCGCCGGACACGACTATGGCTACACCTTC.

J is TRBJ1-4 and V is TRBV28, with D tentatively TRBD1 (5 bases). CDR3 length equals 13 residues. Per germline, CDR1 MDHEN and CDR2 SYDVKM. With 10 bases removed from V and 4 bases from J, the gap between germline ends came to 13 bases. CDR3 loop: CATQRGRNEKLFF. The CDR3 coding sequence is TGTGCCACTCAGCGGGGCCGTAATGAAAAACTGTTTTTT.

The chain combines TRBV5-1 with TRBJ2-7; TRBD2 aligns across 8 bases. CDR1 SGHRS and CDR2 YFSETQ come from the germline V gene. The CDR3 extends over 17 amino acids. V gave up 0 bases and J gave up 2 bases; unmatched junction bases: 10. CDR3 DNA: TGCGCCAGCAGCTTGGGGATGCCGGTACTAGCGGCCTACGAGCAGTACTTC. It is translated as CASSLGMPVLAAYEQYF.

The chain joins TRBV6-1 to TRBJ2-1, with D unclear. The CDR3 is made up of 15 amino acids. CDR1 is MNHNS and CDR2 is SASEGT in the germline V gene. Trimming cost V 2 bases and J 0 bases, with 8 bases left between them. The CDR3 DNA is TGTGCCAGCAGTGAATGGGGAAGCTCCTACAATGAGCAGTTCTTC. It specifies CASSEWGSSYNEQFF.

This clone was detected once. The V call is TRBV27, the J call TRBJ1-1; 9 bases fit TRBD1. Germline V CDR1 and CDR2: MNHEY, SMNVEV (reference sequence). CDR3 length: 16 amino acids. J lost 3 bases, V lost 6 bases, and 11 bases had no gene match. The CDR3 spells CASRGTGSSGHTEAFF. CDR3 nucleotide sequence: TGTGCCAGCAGGGGGACAGGGAGCTCGGGCCACACTGAAGCTTTCTTT.

Details on this clone: Distinct nucleotide sequences in the sample also encode this CDR3. This rearrangement joins TRBV7-9 to TRBJ2-3; no reliable D call. The CDR3 is made up of 12 amino acids. The ends were cut back, 3 bases at V and 6 bases at J, with 7 bases in the middle. Germline lookup yields CDR1 SEHNR and CDR2 FQNEAQ (reference sequence). In DNA, the CDR3 is TGTGCCAGCAGCTTTGTCAGGGATACGCAGTATTTT. Its protein product is CASSFVRDTQYF.

The chain has TRBV4-3 and TRBJ1-1; D perhaps matches TRBD1 (5 bases). This CDR3 region has 15 residues. V lost 0 bases to trimming and J lost 5 bases, with 13 bases between them. Germline V gene sequence: CDR1 LGHNA, CDR2 YSLEER. The CDR3 bases are TGCGCCAGCAGCCAAGAACCCTCGAGGACAACTGAAGCTTTCTTT. It is translated as CASSQEPSRTTEAFF.

This chain joins TRBV7-6 and TRBJ2-2; 7 bases agree with TRBD2. CDR1 SGHVS and CDR2 FNYEAQ come from the germline V gene. CDR3 size: 15 residues. Losses at the gene ends were 4 bases for V and 0 bases for J; bases not matched to a gene: 2. The CDR3 spells CASSSLATNTGELFF. CDR3 nucleotides: TGTGCCAGCAGCTCACTAGCGACGAACACCGGGGAGCTGTTTTTT.

The V call is TRBV28, the J call TRBJ2-7; tentatively, D is TRBD1 or TRBD2 (5 bases each). Trimming took off 6 bases at V and 2 bases at J, with 14 bases between the two ends. The CDR3 runs to 14 residues. Germline V gene data show CDR1 as MDHEN and CDR2 as SYDVKM. CDR3 bases: TGTGCCAGCAGCCATCAGGGAGTTGCCTACGAGCAGTACTTC. Its protein product is CASSHQGVAYEQYF.